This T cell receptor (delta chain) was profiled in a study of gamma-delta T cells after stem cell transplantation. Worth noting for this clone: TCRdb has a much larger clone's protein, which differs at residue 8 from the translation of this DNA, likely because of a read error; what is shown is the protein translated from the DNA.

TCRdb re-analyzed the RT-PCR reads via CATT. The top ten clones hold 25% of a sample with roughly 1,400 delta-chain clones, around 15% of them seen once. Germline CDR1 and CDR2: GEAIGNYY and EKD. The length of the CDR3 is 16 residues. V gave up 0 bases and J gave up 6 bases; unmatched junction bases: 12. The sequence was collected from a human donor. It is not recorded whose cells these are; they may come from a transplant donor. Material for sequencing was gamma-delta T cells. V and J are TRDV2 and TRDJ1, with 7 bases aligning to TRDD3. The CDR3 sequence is CACDTVGESTPNKLIF. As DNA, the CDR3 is TGTGCCTGTGACACCGTGGGGGAGTCCACCCCCAATAAACTCATCTTT.